This TCR beta chain comes out of a study of T cell changes during pregnancy in multiple sclerosis. CDR3 length: 15 residues. Germline loops: CDR1 LNHDA, CDR2 SQIVND (reference sequence). Losses at the gene ends were 3 bases for V and 5 bases for J; bases not matched to a gene: 5. Assay used: immunoSEQ multiplex PCR; TCRdb lists only in-frame clones, some missing. This sample yields about 130,000 clones, of which roughly 96% are seen a single time; about 0.42% belongs to the top ten. Source: peripheral blood, taken after pregnancy. This receptor was identified in a female donor with multiple sclerosis, enrolled in a pregnancy study. The V and J genes are TRBV19 and TRBJ2-3; TRBD2 aligns across 10 bases. This chain's CDR3 is CASSILWTSGDTQYF. In DNA form, the CDR3 reads TGTGCCAGTAGTATCCTATGGACTAGCGGAGATACGCAGTATTTT.